This T cell receptor (beta chain) derives from a study of CD4 and CD8 cells across lung adenocarcinoma regions. The CDR3 has 14 amino acids. Trimming took 0 bases from V and 4 from J, leaving 8 bases between them. Germline V lookup: CDR1 LGHNA, CDR2 YNFKEQ. Samples came from patients with localized non-small cell lung adenocarcinoma. TCRdb independently ran MiXCR on the PCR reads; one entry per CDR3 protein. The table includes about 25,000 distinct CDR3 sequences, more than 40% detected once. The rearrangement joins TRBV4-2 to TRBJ2-3; D ambiguous. Input material: CD8+ T cells from the center of a lung tumor. This clonotype was sampled from a male donor with lung adenocarcinoma. The CD4 and CD8 labels of this study may be unreliable. For the CDR3, the DNA is TGTGCCAGCAGCCAAGATCTTCGAGCAGATACGCAGTATTTT. This encodes CASSQDLRADTQYF.